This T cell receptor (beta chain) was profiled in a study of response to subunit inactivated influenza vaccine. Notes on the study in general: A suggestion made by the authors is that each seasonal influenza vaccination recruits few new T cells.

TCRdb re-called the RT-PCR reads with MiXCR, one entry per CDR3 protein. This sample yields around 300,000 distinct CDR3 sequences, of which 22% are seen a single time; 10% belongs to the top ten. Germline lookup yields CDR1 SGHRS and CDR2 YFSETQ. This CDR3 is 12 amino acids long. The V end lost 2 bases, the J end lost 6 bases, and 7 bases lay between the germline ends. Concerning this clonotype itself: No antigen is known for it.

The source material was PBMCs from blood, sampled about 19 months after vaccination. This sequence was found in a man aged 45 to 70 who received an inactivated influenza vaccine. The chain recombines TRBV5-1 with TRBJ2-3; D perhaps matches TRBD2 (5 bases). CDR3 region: CASSFQRDTQYF. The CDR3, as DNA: TGCGCCAGCAGCTTTCAGCGGGATACGCAGTATTTT.